Following are 19 T cell receptor beta chains from one sample sequenced in a study of Tregs in tolerant kidney transplant recipients. The protocol was immunoSEQ multiplex PCR, while the TCRdb copy is restricted to in-frame clones and leaves out a portion. The sample lists 60,000 to 75,000 clones, 75% to 90% occurring once. This sample comprised Tregs from blood, obtained before the transplant. These receptors originate from a human donor who received a combined kidney and bone marrow transplant.

The chain uses TRBV27 and TRBJ2-3, with 9 bases matching TRBD1. V lost 6 bases, J lost 6 bases, and 4 bases stayed unmatched. Germline CDR1 reads MNHEY; CDR2 reads SMNVEV (reference sequence). This CDR3 contains 13 residues. CDR3 protein: CASRGQGRDTQYF. The CDR3 DNA reads as TGTGCCAGCAGGGGACAGGGTAGGGATACGCAGTATTTT.

This rearrangement joins TRBV28 to TRBJ1-5; 8 positions match TRBD1. The CDR3 spans 18 residues. The germline V gene encodes CDR1 MDHEN and CDR2 SYDVKM. The ends lost 2 bases at V and 2 bases at J; junction bases unmatched: 11. The CDR3 DNA sequence: TGTGCCAGCAGTTTAGTGTCAGGGGGCATTTTTGGCAATCAGCCCCAGCATTTT. Amino acid sequence: CASSLVSGGIFGNQPQHF. Based on the CDR3 plus reference TRBV28 and TRBJ1-5, the full variable domain is DVKVTQSSRYLVKRTGEKVFLECVQDMDHENMFWYRQDPGLGLRLIYFSYDVKMKEKGDIPEGYSVSREKKERFSLILESASTNQTSMYLCASSLVSGGIFGNQPQHFGDGTRLSIL.

V gene TRBV6-1 combines with J gene TRBJ2-7, with D perhaps assigned TRBD1 or TRBD2 (6 bases each). Germline V gene sequence: CDR1 MNHNS, CDR2 SASEGT. The V end lost 6 bases, the J end lost 4 bases, and 19 bases lay between the germline ends. This CDR3 is built from 15 residues. CDR3 DNA: TGTGCCAGCAGATCCCCCGGGGGCCCAGTTTACGAGCAGTACTTC. Amino acids: CASRSPGGPVYEQYF.

As regards this clone: Different DNA sequences within this sample yield the same CDR3. The chain recombines TRBV5-4 with TRBJ2-3; D gene unclear. The V gene's germline CDR1 is SGHNT and CDR2 YYREEE (reference sequence). Trimming shortened V by 4 bases and J by 1 base, and 4 bases separated the two germline ends. The CDR3 has 12 amino acids. The CDR3 region has the DNA TGTGCCAGCAGCCTCCGCACAGATACGCAGTATTTT. Its translation is CASSLRTDTQYF. Supplemented by reference TRBV5-4 and TRBJ2-3, the full variable domain reads ETGVTQSPTHLIKTRGQQVTLRCSSQSGHNTVSWYQQALGQGPQFIFQYYREEENGRGNFPPRFSGLQFPNYSSELNVNALELDDSALYLCASSLRTDTQYFGPGTRLTVL.

The chain recombines TRBV7-8 with TRBJ1-6; the D gene is possibly TRBD1 (6 bases). V lost 0 bases and J 6 bases, leaving 9 bases between the germline ends. This CDR3 has 15 amino acids. Per germline, CDR1 SGHVS and CDR2 FQNEAQ. The CDR3 region has the DNA TGTGCCAGCAGCTTAGCATCAGGGGTTAATTCACCCCTCCACTTT. Its protein product is CASSLASGVNSPLHF.

V and J are TRBV30 and TRBJ1-1, with a tentative D call TRBD1 (5 bases). The V end was cut by 0 bases, the J end by 7 bases, with 9 bases between. CDR3 length equals 12 residues. Germline-derived CDR1 and CDR2 are GTSNPN and SVGIG (reference sequence). Written as DNA, the CDR3 is TGTGCCTGGAGTGTGTGGGGCGGTGAAGCTTTCTTT. Protein sequence: CAWSVWGGEAFF.

A word on this clone: Germline is not matched at one junction end, which may reflect a read error. CDR3 residues: CASSQDWLTYEQYF. CDR3 sequence (DNA): TGTGCCAGCAGCCAAGATTGGCTCACATACGAGCAGTACTTC. The chain joins TRBV4-1 to TRBJ2-7; D gene ambiguous. Looked up from germline, CDR1 is MGHRA and CDR2 is YSYEKL. This CDR3 has 14 amino acids.

As for this clone: Its ends do not fully match the called genes, so a read error is possible. The chain's CDR3 is CASSEGRITGNGQFF. As DNA, the CDR3 is TGTGCCAGCAGTGAAGGGCGGATAACGGGCAATGGGCAGTTCTTC. V gene TRBV6-1 combines with J gene TRBJ2-1; the D is unclear. This CDR3 region has 15 residues. CDR1 and CDR2 (germline): MNHNS, SASEGT.

This chain joins TRBV5-5 and TRBJ1-1; 7 positions match TRBD1. CDR3 length: 18 amino acids. V was pared by 3 bases and J by 1 base, with 15 bases of the junction left unmatched. Germline V gene data show CDR1 as SGHKS and CDR2 as YYEKEE (reference sequence). The CDR3 reads CASSWAGGRSLKNTEAFF. The DNA for the CDR3 is TGTGCCAGCAGCTGGGCAGGGGGACGATCTCTTAAGAACACTGAAGCTTTCTTT.

The rearrangement uses TRBV2 and TRBJ2-7; 7 nucleotides match TRBD2. Germline-derived CDR1 and CDR2 are SNHLY and FYNNEI. V shed 7 bases, J shed 0 bases, and the junction held 9 bases outside the gene matches. The CDR3 is made up of 15 amino acids. CDR3 sequence: CASTDPGGLSYEQYF. Written as DNA, the CDR3 is TGTGCCAGCACTGACCCGGGAGGCCTCTCCTACGAGCAGTACTTC.

This chain links TRBV27 with TRBJ2-5; TRBD2 matches at 12 bases. The DNA end is more similar to TRBJ2-7, so the J call may be wrong. This CDR3 is 15 amino acids long. The germline V gene encodes CDR1 MNHEY and CDR2 SMNVEV (reference sequence). The CDR3 DNA sequence: TGTGCCAGCAGGACGGGGACTAGCGGGTCCTACGAGCAGTACTTC. Its protein product is CASRTGTSGSYEQYF.

This clone was observed a handful of times. The chain combines TRBV10-3 with TRBJ2-7, with a tentative D call TRBD2 (6 bases). CDR1 is ENHRY and CDR2 is SYGVKD in the germline V gene. This CDR3 has 13 residues. V shed 5 bases and J shed 2 bases, with 10 bases lying between them. CDR3 nucleotide sequence: TGTGCCATCAGTCGGGACTCGACCTACGAGCAGTACTTC. Its protein is CAISRDSTYEQYF.

The chain couples TRBV7-9 to TRBJ1-4; no clear D. Germline CDR1 SEHNR, CDR2 FQNEAQ (reference sequence). CDR3 size: 12 residues. The V gene lost 8 bases and the J gene lost 10 bases, with 14 bases spanning the gap. CDR3 sequence: CASSWIEGKLFF. The CDR3 nucleotides read TGTGCCAGCTCCTGGATAGAGGGAAAACTGTTTTTT.

The CDR3 is CASGGSHGYTF. The CDR3 DNA follows: TGCGCCAGCGGAGGGTCCCATGGCTACACCTTC. This chain links TRBV5-1 with TRBJ1-2; D unclear. The CDR3 consists of 11 residues. Germline CDR1 is SGHRS and CDR2 is YFSETQ. Trimming pared 7 bases from V and 6 bases from J, leaving 10 bases between.

This clone was recorded a few times. The rearrangement links TRBV10-1 to TRBJ2-7; D is possibly TRBD1 (6 bases). Trimming shortened V by 0 bases and J by 7 bases, and 19 bases separated the two germline ends. The CDR3 totals 16 residues. From germline, CDR1 is WNHNN and CDR2 SYGVQD (reference sequence). The CDR3 protein is CASSESVTGQLREQYF. CDR3 DNA: TGCGCCAGCAGTGAGTCCGTGACAGGCCAGTTGAGGGAGCAGTACTTC.

J is TRBJ1-4 and V is TRBV19, with 7 bases aligning to TRBD1. Germline CDR1 LNHDA, CDR2 SQIVND (reference sequence). This CDR3 has 15 amino acids. V was clipped by 5 bases and J by 2 bases; unmatched bases: 5. CDR3 residues: CASSVTGATNEKLFF. The CDR3, as DNA: TGTGCCAGTAGTGTCACAGGGGCCACTAATGAAAAACTGTTTTTT.

The chain has TRBV2 and TRBJ1-2; 11 bases fit TRBD1. V shed 6 bases, J shed 3 bases, and the junction held 6 bases outside the gene matches. The CDR3 consists of 15 residues. CDR1 SNHLY and CDR2 FYNNEI come from the germline V gene. The CDR3 DNA follows: TGTGCCAGCAGACCCCGGACAGGGGGCCACTATGGCTACACCTTC. It encodes CASRPRTGGHYGYTF.

Worth noting for this clone: The same CDR3 can be traced to other DNA sequences in this sample. The CDR3 DNA reads TGTGCCAGCAGCTACGGAGGCGACAGGGGGGGGAAGTACTTC. Translated: CASSYGGDRGGKYF. The rearrangement uses TRBV7-9 and TRBJ2-7, with TRBD1 matching over 9 bases. Per the germline V gene, CDR1 is SEHNR and CDR2 is FQNEAQ (reference sequence). The CDR3 spans 14 residues. The V gene end was trimmed by 4 bases and the J gene end by 11 bases; junction bases not matched to a gene: 12.

The V and J genes are TRBV6-1 and TRBJ2-3; 10 bases align to TRBD1. The CDR3 runs to 16 residues. Germline values: CDR1 MNHNS, CDR2 SASEGT. V dropped 4 bases and J dropped 1; count of bases not matched to a gene: 5. The CDR3 region is CASSAGQGGGTDTQYF. The CDR3 bases are TGTGCCAGCAGTGCCGGACAGGGGGGAGGCACAGATACGCAGTATTTT.